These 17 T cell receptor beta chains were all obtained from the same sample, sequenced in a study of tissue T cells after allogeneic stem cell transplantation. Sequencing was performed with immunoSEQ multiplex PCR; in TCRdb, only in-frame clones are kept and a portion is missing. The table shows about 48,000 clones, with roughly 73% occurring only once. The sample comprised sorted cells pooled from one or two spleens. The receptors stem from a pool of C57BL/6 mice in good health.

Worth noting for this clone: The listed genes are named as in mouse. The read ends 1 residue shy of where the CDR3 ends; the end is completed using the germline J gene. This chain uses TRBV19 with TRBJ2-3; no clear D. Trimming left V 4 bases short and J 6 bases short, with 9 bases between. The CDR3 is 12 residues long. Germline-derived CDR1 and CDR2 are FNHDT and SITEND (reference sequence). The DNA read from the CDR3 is TGTGCCAGCAGTCCGGGTAAGGAAACGCTGTAT. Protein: CASSPGKETLY. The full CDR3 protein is CASSPGKETLYF.

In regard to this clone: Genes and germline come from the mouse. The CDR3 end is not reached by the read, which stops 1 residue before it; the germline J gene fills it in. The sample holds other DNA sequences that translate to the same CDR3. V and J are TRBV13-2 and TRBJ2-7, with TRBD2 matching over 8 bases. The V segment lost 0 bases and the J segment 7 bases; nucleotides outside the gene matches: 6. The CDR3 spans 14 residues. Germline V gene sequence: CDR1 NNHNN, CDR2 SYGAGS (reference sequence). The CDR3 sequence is CASGDAGGAREQYF. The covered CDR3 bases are TGTGCCAGCGGTGATGCGGGGGGGGCGCGAGAACAGTAC.

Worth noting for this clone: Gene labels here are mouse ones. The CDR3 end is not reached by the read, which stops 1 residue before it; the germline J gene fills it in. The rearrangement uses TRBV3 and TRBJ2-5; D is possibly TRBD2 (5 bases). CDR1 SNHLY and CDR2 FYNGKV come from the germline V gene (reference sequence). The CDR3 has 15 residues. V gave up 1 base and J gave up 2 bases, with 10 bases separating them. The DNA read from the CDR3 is TGTGCCAGCAGCTTAGTGGGATGGGGCCAAGACACCCAGTAC. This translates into CASSLVGWGQDTQY. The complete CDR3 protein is CASSLVGWGQDTQYF.

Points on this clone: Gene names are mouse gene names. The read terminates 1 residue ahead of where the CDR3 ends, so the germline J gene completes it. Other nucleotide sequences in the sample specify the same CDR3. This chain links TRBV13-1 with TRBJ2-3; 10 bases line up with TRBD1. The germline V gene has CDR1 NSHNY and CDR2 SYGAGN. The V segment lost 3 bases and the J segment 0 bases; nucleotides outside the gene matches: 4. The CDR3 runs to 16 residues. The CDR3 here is CASSGTGGPSAETLYF. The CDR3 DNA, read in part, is TGTGCCAGCAGTGGGACAGGGGGTCCTAGTGCAGAAACGCTGTAT.

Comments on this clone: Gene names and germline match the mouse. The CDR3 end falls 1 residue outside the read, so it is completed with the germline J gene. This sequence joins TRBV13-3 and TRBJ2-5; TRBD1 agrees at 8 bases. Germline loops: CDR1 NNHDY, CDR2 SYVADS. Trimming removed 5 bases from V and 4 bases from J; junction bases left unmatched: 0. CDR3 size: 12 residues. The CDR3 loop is CASRDREDTQYF. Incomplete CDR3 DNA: TGTGCCAGCAGGGACAGGGAAGACACCCAGTAC.

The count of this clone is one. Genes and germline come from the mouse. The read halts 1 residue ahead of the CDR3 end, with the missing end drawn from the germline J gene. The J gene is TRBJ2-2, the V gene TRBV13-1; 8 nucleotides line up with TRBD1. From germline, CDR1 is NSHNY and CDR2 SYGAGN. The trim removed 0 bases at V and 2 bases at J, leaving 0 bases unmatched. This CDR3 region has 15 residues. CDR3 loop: CASSDAGGNTGQLYF. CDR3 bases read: TGTGCCAGCAGTGATGCAGGGGGCAACACCGGGCAGCTCTAC.

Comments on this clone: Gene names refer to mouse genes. Here the CDR3 reads CASGDAWGSYNSPLYF. Incomplete CDR3 DNA: TGTGCCAGCGGTGATGCTTGGGGTTCCTATAATTCGCCCCTCTAC. The chain couples TRBV13-2 to TRBJ1-6; D is ambiguous. The read stops 1 residue short of the end of the CDR3; the missing end is completed from the germline J gene. TRBJ1-6 is an open reading frame whose function is uncertain. Germline CDR1 NNHNN, CDR2 SYGAGS (reference sequence). The CDR3 runs 16 residues. Trimming removed 0 bases at V and 0 bases at J, with 7 bases between.

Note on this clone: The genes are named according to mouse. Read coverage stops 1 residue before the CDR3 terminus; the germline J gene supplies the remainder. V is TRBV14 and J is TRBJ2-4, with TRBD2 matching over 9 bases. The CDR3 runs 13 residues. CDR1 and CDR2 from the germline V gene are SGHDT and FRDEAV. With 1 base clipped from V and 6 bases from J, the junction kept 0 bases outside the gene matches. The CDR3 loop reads CASSFTGGNTLYF. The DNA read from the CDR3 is TGTGCCAGCAGTTTCACTGGGGGGAACACCTTGTAC.

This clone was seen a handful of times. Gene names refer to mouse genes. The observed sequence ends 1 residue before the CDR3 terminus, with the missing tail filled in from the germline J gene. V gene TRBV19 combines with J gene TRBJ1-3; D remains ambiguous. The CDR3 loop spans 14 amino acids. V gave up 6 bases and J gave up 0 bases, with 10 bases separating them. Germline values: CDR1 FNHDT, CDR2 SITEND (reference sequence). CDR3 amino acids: CASTVDNSGNTLYF. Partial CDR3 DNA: TGTGCCAGCACCGTTGACAATTCTGGAAATACGCTCTAT. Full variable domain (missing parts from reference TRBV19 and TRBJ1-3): GGIITQTPKFLIGQEGQKLTLKCQQNFNHDTMYWYRQDSGKGLRLIYYSITENDLQKGDLSEGYDASREKKSSFSLTVTSAQKNEMAVFLCASTVDNSGNTLYFGEGSRLIVV.

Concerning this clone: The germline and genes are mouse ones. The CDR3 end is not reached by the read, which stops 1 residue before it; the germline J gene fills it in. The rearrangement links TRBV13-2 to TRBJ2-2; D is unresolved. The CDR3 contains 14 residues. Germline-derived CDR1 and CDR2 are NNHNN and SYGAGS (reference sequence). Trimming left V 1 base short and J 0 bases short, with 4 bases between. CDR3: CASGDSSNTGQLYF. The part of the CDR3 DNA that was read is TGTGCCAGCGGTGATTCATCAAACACCGGGCAGCTCTAC.

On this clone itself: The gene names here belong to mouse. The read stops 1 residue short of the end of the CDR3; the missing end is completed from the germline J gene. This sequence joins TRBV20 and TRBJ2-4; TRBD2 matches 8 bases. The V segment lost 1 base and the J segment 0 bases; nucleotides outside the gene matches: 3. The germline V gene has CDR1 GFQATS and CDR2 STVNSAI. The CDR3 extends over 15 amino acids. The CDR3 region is CGARGLGGSQNTLYF. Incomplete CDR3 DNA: TGTGGTGCTAGGGGGCTGGGGGGAAGTCAAAACACCTTGTAC.

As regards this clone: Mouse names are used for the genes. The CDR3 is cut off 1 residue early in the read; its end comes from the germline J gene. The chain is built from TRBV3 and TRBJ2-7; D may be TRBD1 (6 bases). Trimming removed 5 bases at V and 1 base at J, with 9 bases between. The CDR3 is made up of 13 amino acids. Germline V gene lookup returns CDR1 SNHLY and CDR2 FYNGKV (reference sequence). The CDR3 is CASSLGQSYEQYF. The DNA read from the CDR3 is TGTGCCAGCAGCCTGGGACAATCCTATGAACAGTAC.

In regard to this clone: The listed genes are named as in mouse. The CDR3 DNA, read in part, is TGTGCCAGCAAGGGACTGGGGGAAGACACCCAGTAC. Protein product: CASKGLGEDTQY. The full CDR3 protein is CASKGLGEDTQYF. The V gene is TRBV3, the J gene TRBJ2-5, with 11 bases that match TRBD2. Read data end 1 residue before the CDR3 end; the end is taken from the germline J gene. In germline, CDR1 is SNHLY, CDR2 FYNGKV (reference sequence). Germline trimming cut 7 bases from V and 4 bases from J; bases unmatched to any gene: 1. The length of the CDR3 is 13 residues.

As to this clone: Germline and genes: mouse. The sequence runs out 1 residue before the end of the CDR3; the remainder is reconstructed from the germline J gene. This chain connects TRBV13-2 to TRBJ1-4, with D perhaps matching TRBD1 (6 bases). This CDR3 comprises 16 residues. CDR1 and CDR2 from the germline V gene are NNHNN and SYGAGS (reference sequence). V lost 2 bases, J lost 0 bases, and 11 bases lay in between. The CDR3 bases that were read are TGTGCCAGCGGTGACCCGGGACATCTTTCCAACGAAAGATTATTT. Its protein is CASGDPGHLSNERLF. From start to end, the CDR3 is CASGDPGHLSNERLFF.

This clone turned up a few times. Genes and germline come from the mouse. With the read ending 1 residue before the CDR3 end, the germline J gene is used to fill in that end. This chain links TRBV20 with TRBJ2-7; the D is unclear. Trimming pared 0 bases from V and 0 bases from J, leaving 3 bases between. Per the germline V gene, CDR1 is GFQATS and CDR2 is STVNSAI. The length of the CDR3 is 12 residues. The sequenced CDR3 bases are TGTGGTGCTAGGGACACCTCCTATGAACAGTAC. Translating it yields CGARDTSYEQY. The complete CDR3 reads CGARDTSYEQYF.

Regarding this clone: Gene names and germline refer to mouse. CDR3 bases read: TGTGCCAGCAGCTTGACAGGGCAAAACACCTTGTAC. Translating it yields CASSLTGQNTLY. The full-length CDR3 reads as CASSLTGQNTLYF. V is TRBV4 and J is TRBJ2-4, with 7 bases lining up with TRBD1. The read halts 1 residue ahead of the CDR3 end, with the missing end drawn from the germline J gene. After removal of 4 bases from V and 3 bases from J, the junction contained 1 base not matched to a gene. The CDR3 runs 13 residues. Germline V gene lookup returns CDR1 LGHDT and CDR2 YNNKQL (reference sequence).

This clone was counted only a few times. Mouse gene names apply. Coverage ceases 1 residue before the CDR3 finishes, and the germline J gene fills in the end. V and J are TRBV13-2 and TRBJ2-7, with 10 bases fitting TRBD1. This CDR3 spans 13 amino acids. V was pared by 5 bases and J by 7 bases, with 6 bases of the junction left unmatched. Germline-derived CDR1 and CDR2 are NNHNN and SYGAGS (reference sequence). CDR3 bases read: TGTGCCAGCGGAGACAGGGGGCGCGGGGAACAGTAC. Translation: CASGDRGRGEQY. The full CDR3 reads CASGDRGRGEQYF.